This entry lists 28 T cell receptor beta chains sequenced from one sample in a study of tumor-infiltrating lymphocytes in primary liver carcinoma. Co-extracting RNA and DNA was done with 20-30 mg of unsorted bulk tissue as input. Priming with a constant-region primer yielded TCR beta cDNA from about 510 ng total RNA. Generation of the TCR beta libraries relied on three nested multiplex PCR rounds using slightly modified ARM-PCR. With TRBV1-TRBV30 forward primers and a C-beta reverse primer, the first two PCR rounds were run for approximately 10 cycles each. TCRdb processed the multiplex PCR reads anew with MiXCR; each CDR3 protein has one entry. In the table there are about 50,000 distinct CDR3 sequences, approximately 80% of which are singletons. Sequencing was done on a sample of liver tumor tissue from sampling region 5. As for subset: tumor region T5, tumor centre. Every receptor here comes from a man in his forties or fifties with primary liver carcinoma and hepatitis B virus infection.

V and J are TRBV29-1 and TRBJ2-1, with unresolved D. Germline CDR1 SQVTM, CDR2 ANQGSEA. The CDR3 is made up of 16 amino acids. V was trimmed by 5 bases and J by 8 bases, leaving 25 bases between them. Here the CDR3 DNA reads TGCAGCGTTCGGGCGACTGGGCCCCATTTGGTGGATGAGCAGTTCTTC. It yields the protein CSVRATGPHLVDEQFF.

The genes are TRBV4-1 and TRBJ2-1; D is uncertain. Germline V gives CDR1 MGHRA, CDR2 YSYEKL. This CDR3 comprises 15 residues. The CDR3 DNA follows: TGCGTTAGCAGCCAAGATGGAATATCCTACAATGAGCAGTTCTTC. It codes for CVSSQDGISYNEQFF.

The chain uses TRBV6-1 and TRBJ1-2; D unclear. The length of the CDR3 is 15 residues. Germline V gene data show CDR1 as MNHNS and CDR2 as SASEGT. Trimming took off 6 bases at V and 6 bases at J, with 20 bases between the two ends. CDR3 DNA: TGTGCCAGCAGCGAGAGCGCCGATGTGTACGATGGCTACACCTTC. Translating gives CASSESADVYDGYTF.

Of note for this clonotype: A read error may produce the germline difference seen at one junction end. This sequence joins TRBV4-2 and TRBJ1-3, with D possibly matching TRBD1 (6 bases). Germline CDR1 is LGHNA and CDR2 is YNFKEQ. The CDR3 has 15 amino acids. In nucleotides, the CDR3 is TGTACCAGCAGCCACCTCCGGGGGACAGGAAACACCATATATTTT. This sequence encodes CTSSHLRGTGNTIYF.

V is TRBV11-2 and J is TRBJ2-5; 8 bases match TRBD2. CDR3 length: 16 amino acids. V was clipped by 11 bases and J by 3 bases; unmatched bases: 17. In germline, CDR1 is SGHAT, CDR2 FQNNGV. The CDR3 spells CACGQTPGGGKETQYF. CDR3 DNA sequence: TGTGCCTGCGGCCAAACTCCTGGCGGGGGGAAAGAGACCCAGTACTTC. The full variable domain, completed using reference TRBV11-2 and TRBJ2-5, is EAGVAQSPRYKIIEKRQSVAFWCNPISGHATLYWYQQILGQGPKLLIQFQNNGVVDDSQLPKDRFSAERLKGVDSTLKIQPAKLEDSAVYLCACGQTPGGGKETQYFGPGTRLLVL.

On this clonotype: In this CDR3 the conserved last residue, phenylalanine or tryptophan, is missing, so a read error is likely. The chain carries TRBV6-5 and TRBJ2-7; tentative D call: TRBD2 (5 bases). The CDR3 sequence is 13 residues long. The V and J ends lost 7 bases and 0 bases respectively, with 10 bases between them. Germline V gives CDR1 MNHEY, CDR2 SVGAGI. The CDR3 DNA follows: TGTGCCAGCAAGCCCGGACTCTCCTACGAGCAGTACTAC. The encoded protein is CASKPGLSYEQYY.

On this clonotype: This likely comes from a read error, as the CDR3 has no conserved phenylalanine or tryptophan at its end. The DNA of the CDR3 is TGCAGCGCTGAGGGCAGCGAGAGTGCAGATACGCAGTATATT. Protein: CSAEGSESADTQYI. The V gene is TRBV29-1, the J gene TRBJ2-3; perhaps TRBD2 as D (5 bases). CDR1 SQVTM and CDR2 ANQGSEA come from the germline V gene. CDR3 size: 14 residues. The V end was cut by 7 bases, the J end by 4 bases, with 18 bases between.

Concerning this clonotype itself: Its ends do not fully match the called genes, so a read error is possible. The genes are TRBV4-3 and TRBJ2-3; D is perhaps TRBD1 or TRBD2 (6 bases each). CDR3 length: 15 amino acids. Per germline, CDR1 LGHNA and CDR2 YSLEER. The CDR3 reads CAGSRRQEGTDTQYF. The CDR3 DNA follows: TGCGCCGGCAGCCGCCGACAGGAGGGGACAGATACGCAGTATTTT.

The genes are TRBV5-6 and TRBJ2-7, with D perhaps given as TRBD1 or TRBD2 (5 bases each). The germline CDR1 and CDR2 sequences are SGHDT and YYEEEE. Trimming removed 6 bases from V and 2 bases from J, with 15 bases in between. CDR3 length equals 14 residues. The CDR3 DNA is TGTGCCAGCAACTCGCGGACGGGGCCCTACGAGCAGTACTTC. It is translated as CASNSRTGPYEQYF.

V and J are TRBV6-5 and TRBJ1-2, with a possible D match to TRBD1 (5 bases). CDR1 MNHEY and CDR2 SVGAGI come from the germline V gene. The CDR3 runs 13 residues. Trimming pared 9 bases from V and 1 base from J, leaving 12 bases between. The CDR3 DNA reads as TGTGCCAGTAGGGTCAGGGTTAACTATGGCTACACCTTC. This codes for CASRVRVNYGYTF.

This clonotype was observed a handful of times. The junction shows a germline mismatch at one end, possibly a read error. The chain combines TRBV5-6 with TRBJ2-2; D may match TRBD1 or TRBD2 (5 bases each). This CDR3 has 15 amino acids. The germline gives CDR1 SGHDT, CDR2 YYEEEE. The DNA of the CDR3 is TGTGCCAGCAGCTTGAGGGGCAGAGCCACCGGGGAGCTGTTCTTT. Translating gives CASSLRGRATGELFF.

About this clonotype: Sequence at one end of the junction differs from germline and may be a read error. The V gene is TRBV10-3, the J gene TRBJ1-1, with 9 positions matching TRBD1. The CDR3 is made up of 17 amino acids. Germline V CDR1 and CDR2: ENHRY, SYGVKD. CDR3 DNA: TGTGCCATCAGTGAGTGGGACAGGGTGCCGATCGGCACTAAAGCTTTCTTT. As protein: CAISEWDRVPIGTKAFF.

To note about this clonotype: Its ends do not fully match the called genes, so a read error is possible. The chain combines TRBV11-1 with TRBJ2-5; 14 nucleotides line up with TRBD2. Germline V gene data show CDR1 as SGHAT and CDR2 as FQDESV (reference sequence). CDR3 size: 15 residues. This chain's CDR3 is CVSTLTGLAGETHYF. The CDR3 DNA reads TGTGTCAGCACCCTCACGGGACTAGCGGGAGAGACCCATTATTTC.

A note on this clonotype: This CDR3 is missing its conserved last phenylalanine or tryptophan, likely due to a read error. CDR3: CASSLGLAGTRELFS. CDR3 in DNA: TGTGCCAGCAGCTTGGGACTAGCGGGCACCAGGGAGCTGTTTTCT. The gene calls are TRBV5-6 and TRBJ2-2; TRBD2 matches at 10 bases. This CDR3 has 15 residues. Germline lookup yields CDR1 SGHDT and CDR2 YYEEEE.

Note on this clonotype: At one end the junction does not follow the germline gene, possibly because of a read error. This chain joins TRBV5-8 and TRBJ2-2; D may be TRBD2 (5 bases). The CDR3 runs to 14 residues. In germline, CDR1 is SGHTS, CDR2 YDEGEE. CDR3 sequence reads: CASSSALNTGELLF. CDR3 bases: TGTGCCAGCAGCTCAGCCCTCAACACCGGGGAGCTGTTATTT. The full variable domain, completed using reference TRBV5-8 and TRBJ2-2, is EAGVTQSPTHLIKTRGQQATLRCSPISGHTSVYWYQQALGLGLQFLLWYDEGEERNRGNFPPRFSGRQFPNYSSELNVNALELEDSALYLCASSSALNTGELLFGEGSRLTVL.

Sample share makes this clonotype medium-sized. The rearrangement uses TRBV29-1 and TRBJ2-5; D is possibly TRBD1 (5 bases). Germline V gene lookup returns CDR1 SQVTM and CDR2 ANQGSEA. The CDR3 covers 11 residues. Trimming took off 6 bases at V and 4 bases at J, with 9 bases between the two ends. The DNA for the CDR3 is TGCAGCGTGGGGCCGATAGAGACCCAGTACTTC. This codes for CSVGPIETQYF.

The V gene is TRBV12-3 or TRBV12-4, the J gene TRBJ2-3, with D possibly being TRBD2 (5 bases). CDR3 length equals 17 residues. V was trimmed by 4 bases and J by 3 bases, leaving 20 bases between them. The CDR3 sequence is CASSYPTRGRSTDTQYF. The CDR3 DNA reads TGTGCCAGCAGTTACCCAACTAGAGGGAGAAGTACAGATACGCAGTATTTT.

As to this clonotype: One junction end does not reproduce the germline sequence, and a read error may be involved. This chain uses TRBV6-5 with TRBJ1-2; 9 nucleotides agree with TRBD1. Germline V CDR1 and CDR2: MNHEY, SVGAGI. The CDR3 runs 15 residues. The CDR3, as DNA: TGTGCCAGCAGTATAGGGACAGGGATTATCTATGGCTACACATTC. Its protein is CASSIGTGIIYGYTF.

The chain employs TRBV28 and TRBJ2-7; TRBD1 agrees at 8 bases. The CDR3 consists of 14 residues. J gave up 8 bases and V 6 bases, and 12 bases lay outside the gene matches. CDR1 is MDHEN, CDR2 SYDVKM, per germline. In DNA, the CDR3 is TGTGCCAGCAGCCCCGGGACAGGTAGATACAAGCAGTACTTC. This codes for CASSPGTGRYKQYF.

The gene calls are TRBV11-1 and TRBJ2-1; tentatively, D is TRBD1 or TRBD2 (5 bases each). Germline CDR1 reads SGHAT; CDR2 reads FQDESV (reference sequence). The CDR3 spans 16 residues. Trimming cost V 6 bases and J 8 bases, with 23 bases left between them. The CDR3 DNA follows: TGTGCCAGCAGAAATAAGATGAGGATACGAGGGGATGAGCAGTTCTTC. As protein: CASRNKMRIRGDEQFF.

This clonotype appeared a single time. The final CDR3 position lacks the conserved phenylalanine or tryptophan, pointing to a likely read error. V and J are TRBV6-1 and TRBJ1-1; D is unresolved. V shed 2 bases and J shed 4 bases, with 8 bases lying between them. Germline CDR1 MNHNS, CDR2 SASEGT. CDR3 length equals 13 residues. CDR3 sequence reads: CASSEIKITEAFY. CDR3 coding DNA: TGTGCCAGCAGTGAAATCAAGATCACTGAAGCTTTCTAT.

V gene TRBV11-3 combines with J gene TRBJ2-4; 13 nucleotides match TRBD2. Germline lookup yields CDR1 SGHNT and CDR2 YENEEA. V shed 9 bases and J 7 bases; nucleotides not matched to a gene: 15. The CDR3 loop spans 17 amino acids. CDR3 bases: TGTGCCAGTGGCTTTCCCGGGACTAGCGGGACCAGCAACATTCAGTACTTC. This sequence encodes CASGFPGTSGTSNIQYF.

Note on this clonotype: Germline is not matched at one junction end, which may reflect a read error. The rearrangement uses TRBV11-1 and TRBJ2-2; a possible D gene is TRBD1 (5 bases). This CDR3 region has 15 residues. Germline CDR1 and CDR2: SGHAT and FQDESV (reference sequence). The CDR3 is CANSYTGPLSRELFF. The CDR3 nucleotides read TGTGCCAACAGCTATACAGGACCTTTGTCCCGGGAGCTGTTTTTT.

As regards this clonotype: A junction end diverges from the germline sequence, so it may reflect a read error. The V call is TRBV5-1, the J call TRBJ2-3; 9 nucleotides line up with TRBD1. Germline V gene sequence: CDR1 SGHRS, CDR2 YFSETQ. The CDR3 has 14 amino acids. The CDR3 coding sequence is TGCACCAGCATACAGGGGGCACAAGAAGATACGCAGTATTTT. Translation: CTSIQGAQEDTQYF.

In its sample, this clonotype was seen once. The DNA is omitted, as the CDR3 cannot be located on it reliably, and the CDR3 follows TCRdb's listing. The V gene is TRBV29-1, the J gene TRBJ2-3. Including both end residues, the CDR3 is 14 amino acids long. Per germline, CDR1 SQVTM and CDR2 ANQGSEA. CDR3 loop: CSIEVGMGTDTQYF.

Comments on this clonotype: An end of the junction does not agree with germline; a read error may underlie this. The chain employs TRBV5-1 and TRBJ2-1, with TRBD2 matching over 8 bases. Germline V gene lookup returns CDR1 SGHRS and CDR2 YFSETQ. CDR3 length: 18 residues. The CDR3 region has the DNA TGCTCCAGCAGCCCGCTTCCCCCTGCGGGAGGTTCCTACAATGACCAGTCCTTC. Its protein is CSSSPLPPAGGSYNDQSF.

The count of this clonotype is one. The V call is TRBV28, the J call TRBJ2-4, with D maybe TRBD1 (6 bases). V lost 5 bases and J 3 bases, leaving 17 bases between the germline ends. Per germline, CDR1 MDHEN and CDR2 SYDVKM. There are 16 residues in the CDR3. CDR3 nucleotides: TGTGCCAGCAGTGAACCGGACAGTATAGACAAAAACATTCAGTACTTC. Its translation: CASSEPDSIDKNIQYF. The whole variable domain, remainder taken from reference TRBV28 and TRBJ2-4, is DVKVTQSSRYLVKRTGEKVFLECVQDMDHENMFWYRQDPGLGLRLIYFSYDVKMKEKGDIPEGYSVSREKKERFSLILESASTNQTSMYLCASSEPDSIDKNIQYFGAGTRLSVL.

The chain joins TRBV6-6 to TRBJ1-6; TRBD1 is a possible D gene (5 bases). The CDR3 runs to 13 residues. CDR1 and CDR2 from the germline V gene are MNHNY and SVGAGI (reference sequence). The V gene lost 8 bases and the J gene lost 13 bases, with 18 bases spanning the gap. CDR3 coding DNA: TGTGCCAGCGGTACGACGGGGGTTTCGCCCCTCCACTTT. This encodes CASGTTGVSPLHF.